The 17 T cell receptor beta chains below come from one sample, sequenced in a study of CD8 T cells in ankylosing spondylitis. Via MiXCR, TCRdb re-called the 5' RACE reads, giving one row per CDR3 protein. The sample has approximately 220,000 distinct CDR3 sequences; under 30% are singletons. Sequencing used blood, either unsorted or a sorted T cell fraction (not recorded which). The receptors stem from a male donor with ankylosing spondylitis or in good health (not recorded which).

The table lists this clonotype with many counts. The chain is built from TRBV6-1 and TRBJ1-5; D possibly corresponds to TRBD1 (6 bases). CDR3 length equals 14 residues. The germline gives CDR1 MNHNS, CDR2 SASEGT. Trimming removed 6 bases from V and 4 bases from J, with 13 bases in between. The CDR3 loop reads CASSSGGGNQPQHF. Here the CDR3 DNA reads TGTGCCAGCAGCTCGGGGGGCGGGAATCAGCCCCAGCATTTT.

This clonotype came up many times. This rearrangement joins TRBV7-2 to TRBJ2-7; 7 bases are shared with TRBD2. Trimming removed 4 bases from V and 2 bases from J; junction bases left unmatched: 5. This CDR3 contains 14 residues. Germline CDR1 reads SGHTA; CDR2 reads FQGNSA. Here the CDR3 reads CASSSSSGTYEQYF. The CDR3 nucleotides read TGTGCCAGCAGCTCGTCTAGCGGAACCTACGAGCAGTACTTC.

This rearrangement joins TRBV5-1 to TRBJ2-5; tentatively, D is TRBD1 (6 bases). V lost 4 bases and J lost 4, with 20 bases in between. This CDR3 is built from 16 residues. CDR1 is SGHRS and CDR2 is YFSETQ in the germline V gene. CDR3 in amino acids: CASSLGTGLGRETQYF. The DNA for the CDR3 is TGCGCCAGCAGCCTTGGAACAGGGTTAGGGCGAGAGACCCAGTACTTC.

This clonotype came up many times. This sequence joins TRBV4-1 and TRBJ2-7, with D possibly called TRBD1 or TRBD2 (5 bases each). V dropped 4 bases and J dropped 9 bases, with 16 bases sitting between them. CDR3 size: 13 residues. Germline lookup yields CDR1 MGHRA and CDR2 YSYEKL. CDR3 in amino acids: CASSLSPGTGQYF. The CDR3 DNA reads as TGCGCCAGCAGCCTAAGTCCCGGGACCGGGCAGTACTTC.

This chain's CDR3 is CSVDSGNTIYF. DNA of the CDR3: TGCAGCGTTGATTCTGGAAACACCATATATTTT. This chain connects TRBV29-1 to TRBJ1-3; D not resolved. This CDR3 spans 11 amino acids. Germline CDR1 and CDR2: SQVTM and ANQGSEA. The V end was cut by 3 bases, the J end by 1 base, with 1 base between.

This clonotype was recorded many times. V usage is TRBV29-1 and J usage is TRBJ2-2; TRBD1 agrees at 11 bases. CDR1 is SQVTM and CDR2 is ANQGSEA in the germline V gene. Trimming at V came to 7 bases and at J to 4 bases, leaving 8 bases not matched to a gene. The CDR3 totals 15 residues. CDR3 sequence reads: CSGTSGTGGTGELFF. In DNA, the CDR3 is TGCAGCGGAACTTCCGGGACAGGGGGCACCGGGGAGCTGTTTTTT.

This clonotype showed up many times. The chain joins TRBV12-3 or TRBV12-4 to TRBJ1-1, with a possible D match to TRBD1 (6 bases). There are 15 residues in the CDR3. V shed 3 bases and J shed 1 base, with 12 bases lying between them. CDR3 bases: TGTGCCAGCAGTTTCATGGGGGCTGGGAACACTGAAGCTTTCTTT. It codes for CASSFMGAGNTEAFF.

The gene calls are TRBV7-2 and TRBJ2-5; 7 nucleotides align to TRBD2. The CDR3 covers 15 residues. Per the germline V gene, CDR1 is SGHTA and CDR2 is FQGNSA. V trimming: 5 bases; J trimming: 2 bases; junction bases outside the gene matches: 8. The CDR3 here is CASSPQGGRQETQYF. The DNA for the CDR3 is TGTGCCAGCAGCCCCCAGGGCGGGAGACAAGAGACCCAGTACTTC.

In this sample, this clonotype turned up a few times. The V call is TRBV12-3 or TRBV12-4, the J call TRBJ2-1; 13 positions match TRBD2. V lost 3 bases and J lost 14; bases outside the gene matches: 7. CDR3 length equals 14 residues. The CDR3 loop is CASSFTLAGGPEFF. The CDR3 nucleotides read TGTGCCAGCAGTTTTACACTAGCGGGAGGGCCAGAGTTCTTC.

This clonotype was observed many times. The J gene is TRBJ2-2, the V gene TRBV4-1; D perhaps matches TRBD2 (6 bases). Trimming took 2 bases from V and 0 from J, leaving 10 bases between them. Germline values: CDR1 MGHRA, CDR2 YSYEKL. The CDR3 is made up of 16 amino acids. The CDR3 is CASSQQLASNTGELFF. The CDR3 nucleotides are TGCGCCAGCAGCCAACAGCTAGCGTCGAACACCGGGGAGCTGTTTTTT.

This clonotype has at least ten counts. V and J are TRBV20-1 and TRBJ2-7; TRBD1 matches at 9 bases. After removal of 6 bases from V and 2 bases from J, the junction contained 11 bases not matched to a gene. CDR3 size: 15 residues. The germline CDR1 and CDR2 sequences are DFQATT and SNEGSKA (reference sequence). CDR3 DNA: TGCAGTGCGCGACCCTGGGACAGGGTGACCTACGAGCAGTACTTC. Protein sequence: CSARPWDRVTYEQYF.

V usage is TRBV12-3 or TRBV12-4 and J usage is TRBJ2-1, with 9 bases fitting TRBD2. J gave up 12 bases and V 4 bases, and 7 bases lay outside the gene matches. The CDR3 is made up of 13 amino acids. The CDR3 DNA sequence: TGTGCCAGCAGTTCCGGACTAGCGCTAGGGCAGTTCTTC. Translating it yields CASSSGLALGQFF.

This chain uses TRBV5-1 with TRBJ2-7; D unclear. CDR1 and CDR2 (germline): SGHRS, YFSETQ. V lost 1 base to trimming and J lost 6 bases, with 11 bases between them. The length of the CDR3 is 13 residues. CDR3 residues: CASSLLGNAEQYF. The DNA for the CDR3 is TGCGCCAGCAGCTTGCTAGGGAATGCCGAGCAGTACTTC.

This sequence joins TRBV12-3 or TRBV12-4 and TRBJ2-7; possibly TRBD1 for D (6 bases). Trimming removed 4 bases from V and 7 bases from J, with 17 bases in between. The CDR3 consists of 14 residues. The chain's CDR3 is CASSSNRALGEQYF. The CDR3 nucleotides are TGTGCCAGCAGTTCAAACAGGGCTCTGGGGGAGCAGTACTTC.

The CDR3 DNA follows: TGCAGCGTAAACCGGGACAGTGGCCACGAGCAGTACTTC. Its protein product is CSVNRDSGHEQYF. The chain has TRBV29-1 and TRBJ2-7; 7 bases are shared with TRBD1. The CDR3 spans 13 residues. The V and J ends lost 6 bases and 5 bases, in that order; junction bases with no gene match: 10. The germline V gene has CDR1 SQVTM and CDR2 ANQGSEA.

This clonotype has just a few counts. The CDR3 is CASSQGREAPYEQYF. The DNA for the CDR3 is TGCGCCAGCAGCCAAGGGCGGGAGGCACCCTACGAGCAGTACTTC. This chain uses TRBV4-3 with TRBJ2-7, with 8 bases matching TRBD2. Germline CDR1 reads LGHNA; CDR2 reads YSLEER. Trimming cost V 1 base and J 2 bases; bases outside gene matches: 4. The CDR3 loop spans 15 amino acids.

In DNA, the CDR3 is TGCAGTGCTAGCGGGGGGCTGGGGTACAATGAGCAGTTCTTC. It is translated as CSASGGLGYNEQFF. The V gene is TRBV20-1, the J gene TRBJ2-1; the D gene is possibly TRBD2 (7 bases). Germline CDR1 reads DFQATT; CDR2 reads SNEGSKA (reference sequence). The CDR3 totals 14 residues. V lost 3 bases, J lost 4 bases, and 13 bases lay in between.